A single sample is the source of the 20 T cell receptor beta chains below, sequenced in a study of cytomegalovirus exposure and HLA in healthy donors. Use of 60 Vbeta and 13 Jbeta primers characterized the PCR. The method was immunoSEQ multiplex PCR; TCRdb's version includes in-frame clones alone and lacks a portion of them. In all, the sample yields tens of thousands of clones. Sequences were obtained from PBMCs. The origin of the receptors is a male donor in good health and CMV-seronegative.

V is TRBV19 and J is TRBJ1-4, with D maybe TRBD1 (5 bases). V was clipped by 4 bases and J by 5 bases, with 17 bases between them. This CDR3 region has 16 residues. Germline V CDR1 and CDR2: LNHDA, SQIVND (reference sequence). The CDR3 spells CASSTQNRLTNEKLFF. The DNA of the CDR3 is TGTGCCAGTAGTACCCAGAACAGGTTGACAAATGAAAAACTGTTTTTT.

Of note for this clone: One end of the junction does not line up with germline, which may come from a read error. This chain connects TRBV29-1 to TRBJ2-5, with 7 positions matching TRBD1. The CDR3 has 12 amino acids. Germline V lookup: CDR1 SQVTM, CDR2 ANQGSEA. CDR3 DNA sequence: TGCAGCCTGGGACAGACACAAGAGCCCCAGTACTTC. Its protein product is CSLGQTQEPQYF.

The rearrangement joins TRBV6-1 to TRBJ2-1; D is unresolved. V dropped 7 bases and J dropped 6 bases, with 10 bases sitting between them. Germline CDR1 MNHNS, CDR2 SASEGT. The length of the CDR3 is 12 residues. The CDR3 region has the DNA TGTGCCAGCAATTTCAGGCCCAATGAGCAGTTCTTC. It specifies CASNFRPNEQFF.

The DNA for the CDR3 is TGTGCCAGCAGTCCGGACAACACAGATACGCAGTATTTT. Amino acid sequence: CASSPDNTDTQYF. The chain recombines TRBV5-4 with TRBJ2-3; TRBD1 is a possible D gene (5 bases). V lost 5 bases, J lost 2 bases, and 9 bases lay in between. Germline CDR1 is SGHNT and CDR2 is YYREEE (reference sequence). The CDR3 has 13 residues. Using reference TRBV5-4 and TRBJ2-3 for the parts outside the CDR3, the full variable domain is ETGVTQSPTHLIKTRGQQVTLRCSSQSGHNTVSWYQQALGQGPQFIFQYYREEENGRGNFPPRFSGLQFPNYSSELNVNALELDDSALYLCASSPDNTDTQYFGPGTRLTVL.

This sequence joins TRBV29-1 and TRBJ1-2, with D possibly matching TRBD1 (5 bases). Germline values: CDR1 SQVTM, CDR2 ANQGSEA. V dropped 6 bases and J dropped 1 base, with 15 bases sitting between them. The CDR3 has 14 residues. The CDR3 DNA is TGCAGCGTGGACGGCACAGGTCTTAACTATGGCTACACCTTC. Amino acid sequence: CSVDGTGLNYGYTF.

Remarks on this clone: Other nucleotide sequences in the sample specify the same CDR3. V gene TRBV6-1 combines with J gene TRBJ1-1; D is undetermined. This CDR3 spans 13 amino acids. The V end lost 1 base, the J end lost 0 bases, and 3 bases lay between the germline ends. Germline V gives CDR1 MNHNS, CDR2 SASEGT. The CDR3 nucleotides are TGTGCCAGCAGTGAAGACATGAACACTGAAGCTTTCTTT. Translation gives CASSEDMNTEAFF.

This chain uses TRBV6-5 with TRBJ2-5, with 9 bases fitting TRBD2. Losses at the gene ends were 8 bases for V and 4 bases for J; bases not matched to a gene: 11. The CDR3 runs to 15 residues. Germline V gene sequence: CDR1 MNHEY, CDR2 SVGAGI. DNA for the CDR3: TGTGCCAGCCGGAATAGCGGGAGAATGGCAGAGACCCAGTACTTC. It translates to CASRNSGRMAETQYF.

This chain uses TRBV4-2 with TRBJ1-3, with unresolved D. The V gene's germline CDR1 is LGHNA and CDR2 YNFKEQ. The CDR3 covers 15 residues. The V and J ends lost 0 bases and 2 bases respectively, with 8 bases between them. The CDR3 DNA reads TGTGCCAGCAGCCAAGATAGGCGGGCTGGAAACACCATATATTTT. Protein: CASSQDRRAGNTIYF.

The rearrangement uses TRBV7-2 and TRBJ2-7, with 16 bases identical to TRBD2. The J segment lost 7 bases and the V segment lost 5 bases, leaving 11 bases of the junction unmatched. The CDR3 has 17 residues. Germline assignment: CDR1 SGHTA and CDR2 FQGNSA. CDR3 residues: CASSHPGLAGGRREQYF. CDR3 bases: TGTGCCAGCAGCCACCCGGGACTAGCGGGAGGGCGTAGGGAGCAGTACTTC.

This chain uses TRBV4-3 with TRBJ1-4; D may be TRBD1 (6 bases). This CDR3 is built from 15 residues. Germline V lookup: CDR1 LGHNA, CDR2 YSLEER. Trimming pared 3 bases from V and 5 bases from J, leaving 13 bases between. CDR3 bases: TGCGCCAGCAGCCAGGGACAACGATCAAATGAAAAACTGTTTTTT. This gives the protein CASSQGQRSNEKLFF.

The rearrangement joins TRBV10-3 to TRBJ1-1; no clear D gene. Germline-derived CDR1 and CDR2 are ENHRY and SYGVKD. This CDR3 spans 13 amino acids. Trimming took 5 bases from V and 5 from J, leaving 12 bases between them. CDR3 nucleotide sequence: TGTGCCATCAGTTCACCCCCGGGGACTGAAGCTTTCTTT. This translates into CAISSPPGTEAFF.

The chain is built from TRBV5-4 and TRBJ2-1, with D perhaps matching TRBD2 (5 bases). This CDR3 comprises 14 residues. The V and J ends lost 6 bases and 9 bases respectively, with 19 bases between them. Germline V gene lookup returns CDR1 SGHNT and CDR2 YYREEE (reference sequence). In DNA form, the CDR3 reads TGTGCCAGCAATATAGGAGGTCCAGAGGGTGAGCAGTTCTTC. This encodes CASNIGGPEGEQFF.

The chain uses TRBV4-2 and TRBJ2-1, with D maybe TRBD2 (6 bases). Germline CDR1 and CDR2: LGHNA and YNFKEQ. Trimming shortened V by 4 bases and J by 7 bases, and 26 bases separated the two germline ends. The CDR3 totals 18 residues. The CDR3 DNA is TGTGCCAGCAGCCCGCGTCTGGGCGGCCAGGCTCGGGGGAATGAGCAGTTCTTC. Its translation is CASSPRLGGQARGNEQFF.

The chain carries TRBV7-9 and TRBJ2-7, with 8 positions matching TRBD2. Germline V gives CDR1 SEHNR, CDR2 FQNEAQ (reference sequence). The CDR3 is 16 residues long. V trimming: 0 bases; J trimming: 5 bases; junction bases outside the gene matches: 9. The CDR3 bases are TGTGCCAGCAGCTTAGCATCGGCTAGCGGGCAGAACGAGCAGTACTTC. Translation gives CASSLASASGQNEQYF.

DNA for the CDR3: TGTGCCAGCAGTATCGGGACTAGCGGGCAAGAGACCCAGTACTTC. This translates into CASSIGTSGQETQYF. The gene calls are TRBV27 and TRBJ2-5; 12 bases are shared with TRBD2. The CDR3 has 15 residues. V dropped 5 bases and J dropped 2; count of bases not matched to a gene: 3. The germline V gene encodes CDR1 MNHEY and CDR2 SMNVEV (reference sequence).

The genes are TRBV10-2 and TRBJ2-5; 8 bases line up with TRBD2. The germline gives CDR1 WSHSY, CDR2 SAAADI. Trimming removed 6 bases from V and 1 base from J; junction bases left unmatched: 4. The CDR3 has 14 residues. The CDR3 region is CASRTSGSQETQYF. The DNA for the CDR3 is TGCGCCAGCAGGACAAGCGGGAGCCAAGAGACCCAGTACTTC.

The rearrangement joins TRBV5-8 to TRBJ1-5; D is perhaps TRBD1 (5 bases). The V end lost 3 bases, the J end lost 11 bases, and 18 bases lay between the germline ends. The length of the CDR3 is 14 residues. The germline gives CDR1 SGHTS, CDR2 YDEGEE. The CDR3, as DNA: TGTGCCAGCAGCTCAGGAATACTCCTAGGGGCCCAGCATTTT. Residues: CASSSGILLGAQHF.

The V gene is TRBV5-6, the J gene TRBJ2-3; D unresolved. There are 15 residues in the CDR3. The germline CDR1 and CDR2 sequences are SGHDT and YYEEEE. Trimming left V 0 bases short and J 0 bases short, with 8 bases between. The CDR3, as DNA: TGTGCCAGCAGCTTGGGACTGTCTAGCACAGATACGCAGTATTTT. Its protein product is CASSLGLSSTDTQYF.

The chain recombines TRBV7-6 with TRBJ1-5; D is perhaps TRBD1 (5 bases). The CDR3 consists of 15 residues. The V end lost 5 bases, the J end lost 9 bases, and 20 bases lay between the germline ends. Germline CDR1 is SGHVS and CDR2 is FNYEAQ. The CDR3 DNA reads TGTGCCAGCAGCCAACTGGCGGGGCGCCCTGGGCCCCAGCATTTT. Encoded protein: CASSQLAGRPGPQHF.

This sequence joins TRBV30 and TRBJ2-7; 8 nucleotides match TRBD1. This CDR3 contains 13 residues. From germline, CDR1 is GTSNPN and CDR2 SVGIG (reference sequence). Trimming removed 2 bases from V and 2 bases from J; junction bases left unmatched: 2. CDR3 residues: CAWSRGQAYEQYF. The CDR3 nucleotides read TGTGCCTGGAGTCGGGGACAGGCCTACGAGCAGTACTTC.